This T cell receptor beta chain was identified during a study of blood T cell repertoires in COVID-19. Germline V gene sequence: CDR1 KGHSH, CDR2 LQKENI. The CDR3 covers 17 residues. Deletions cut 6 bases from V and 3 bases from J, with 21 bases between. The data were produced by immunoSEQ multiplex PCR, yet TCRdb's version contains in-frame clones alone and is incomplete. The profile shows about 130,000 clones, 86% of them singletons. This sequence originates from a woman aged 45 to 65 who had recovered from COVID-19. V gene TRBV18 combines with J gene TRBJ2-1; the D gene is possibly TRBD1 (5 bases). The sample consisted of peripheral blood. The CDR3 here is CASSPIPLGRDYNEQFF. The DNA for the CDR3 is TGTGCCAGCTCCCCCATCCCTCTTGGCAGGGACTACAATGAGCAGTTCTTC. The full variable domain, its missing parts supplied by reference TRBV18 and TRBJ2-1, is NAGVMQNPRHLVRRRGQEARLRCSPMKGHSHVYWYRQLPEEGLKFMVYLQKENIIDESGMPKERFSAEFPKEGPSILRIQQVVRGDSAAYFCASSPIPLGRDYNEQFFGPGTRLTVL.